A selection of T cell receptor beta chains follows, all from one sample in a study of CD8+ T cells in alopecia areata. The method was immunoSEQ multiplex PCR; TCRdb's version includes in-frame clones alone and lacks a portion of them. The sample carries under 250,000 clones, roughly three fifths recorded once. Sequencing was done on a sample of CD8+ T cells sorted from blood. The receptors stem from a human donor in good health. Both conserved end residues are part of each CDR3. A D gene is named only where the DNA matches it firmly. Clone size is shown for a subset of rows, as once, few, many or a class of expanded clone.

-	-	TRBV7-6	TRBJ2-5	TGTGCCAGCAGCTCCTGGGGAGAAGAGACCCAGTACTTC	CASSSWGEETQYF
-	TRBD1	TRBV27	TRBJ1-1	TGTGCCAGCAGTCTCACATGGACAGGGTACACTGAAGCTTTCTTT	CASSLTWTGYTEAFF
once	TRBD1	TRBV5-1	TRBJ2-7	TGCGCCAGCGCACCTCCGGGACAGACCTCCTACGAGCAGTACTTC	CASAPPGQTSYEQYF
-	TRBD1	TRBV5-1	TRBJ1-2	TGCGCCAGCAGCCCGAGGACAGGGGCTGGCTACACCTTC	CASSPRTGAGYTF
few	TRBD1	TRBV4-1	TRBJ1-2	TGCGCCAGCAGCCAAGGGACAGGGGGGTACTATGGCTACACCTTC	CASSQGTGGYYGYTF
-	TRBD1	TRBV4-1	TRBJ2-2	TGCGCCAGCAGCCAAGCCGGGACAGGGTATTCCGGGGAGCTGTTTTTT	CASSQAGTGYSGELFF
-	-	TRBV5-4	TRBJ2-7	TGTGCCAGCAGCTTCGGCGGCTCCTACGAGCAGTACTTC	CASSFGGSYEQYF
-	-	TRBV29-1	TRBJ2-2	TGCAGCGTACTGTTAACCGGGGAGCTGTTTTTT	CSVLLTGELFF
-	TRBD1	TRBV7-2	TRBJ1-2	TGTGCCAGCAGCCCCGACAGGGCTGGAGGCTACACCTTC	CASSPDRAGGYTF
-	-	TRBV29-1	TRBJ1-3	TGCAGCGTGGCGGGGCGGGCCGACTATATCTCTGGAAACACCATATATTTT	CSVAGRADYISGNTIYF
-	TRBD1	TRBV4-1	TRBJ2-1	TGCGCCAGCAGCCAACGGGACAGGTACAATGAGCAGTTCTTC	CASSQRDRYNEQFF
-	-	TRBV15	TRBJ2-7	TGTGCCACCAGTAATGAGGGCTACGAGCAGTACTTC	CATSNEGYEQYF
-	-	TRBV29-1	TRBJ2-7	TGCAGCGTTGTTATCAACTCCTACGAGCAGTACTTC	CSVVINSYEQYF
-	-	TRBV4-1	TRBJ2-2	TGCGCCAGCAGCCATATCTATGGGGAGCTGTTTTTT	CASSHIYGELFF
few	-	TRBV30	TRBJ2-7	TGTGCCTGGAGGGGCCCTGGACAGACCTACGAGCAGTACTTC	CAWRGPGQTYEQYF
few	-	TRBV13	TRBJ2-1	TGTGCCAGCAGTCTAAAAGCTCATGAGCAGTTCTTC	CASSLKAHEQFF
-	-	TRBV5-6	TRBJ1-1	TGTGCCAGCAGCTGGGGGTCGTACTCCGAAGCTTTCTTT	CASSWGSYSEAFF